A single sample is the source of the 19 T cell receptor beta chains below, sequenced in a study of identical twins. MiXCR, run by TCRdb on the 5' RACE reads, gives a single entry per CDR3 protein. The repertoire holds around 250,000 distinct CDR3 sequences, with 9.5% to 15% as singletons. This sample also appeared in a second study, on yellow fever vaccine responses in identical twins.

The sequenced sample was memory (CD45RO+) T cells sorted from blood. These receptors were taken from a woman younger than 35 in good health.

This clonotype was counted many times. V usage is TRBV5-1 and J usage is TRBJ2-3, with D possibly matching TRBD1 (5 bases). The CDR3 has 15 amino acids. V was clipped by 1 base and J by 2 bases, with 11 bases between them. The germline V gene encodes CDR1 SGHRS and CDR2 YFSETQ. The DNA for the CDR3 is TGCGCCAGCAGCTTGCGGTCAGGGTACACAGATACGCAGTATTTT. Protein: CASSLRSGYTDTQYF.

The genes are TRBV5-1 and TRBJ2-1; D is tentatively TRBD1 or TRBD2 (5 bases each). The length of the CDR3 is 18 residues. V was cut by 0 bases and J by 0 bases, with 16 bases left in between. Germline V gene data show CDR1 as SGHRS and CDR2 as YFSETQ. CDR3 amino acids: CASSLDSIGTTSYNEQFF. The CDR3 bases are TGCGCCAGCAGCTTGGACAGTATTGGGACCACCTCCTACAATGAGCAGTTCTTC. Filled out from reference TRBV5-1 and TRBJ2-1, the complete variable domain reads KAGVTQTPRYLIKTRGQQVTLSCSPISGHRSVSWYQQTPGQGLQFLFEYFSETQRNKGNFPGRFSGRQFSNSRSEMNVSTLELGDSALYLCASSLDSIGTTSYNEQFFGPGTRLTVL.

The chain has TRBV7-6 and TRBJ2-3; TRBD2 agrees at 9 bases. The CDR3 length is 16 residues. Germline V gives CDR1 SGHVS, CDR2 FNYEAQ. The V and J ends lost 2 bases and 0 bases, in that order; junction bases with no gene match: 3. The CDR3 DNA is TGTGCCAGCAGCTTATCCGCGGGGGGGAGCACAGATACGCAGTATTTT. It translates to CASSLSAGGSTDTQYF.

The rearrangement joins TRBV7-9 to TRBJ2-7; D possibly corresponds to TRBD2 (5 bases). This CDR3 contains 12 residues. The V gene's germline CDR1 is SEHNR and CDR2 FQNEAQ (reference sequence). With 5 bases removed from V and 8 bases from J, the gap between germline ends came to 13 bases. CDR3 sequence reads: CASSTPGNKQYF. The CDR3 DNA sequence: TGTGCCAGCAGCACCCCGGGAAATAAGCAGTACTTC.

This clonotype was counted only a few times. This chain uses TRBV5-1 with TRBJ1-1; D may be TRBD1 (5 bases). CDR1 is SGHRS, CDR2 YFSETQ, per germline. The CDR3 sequence is 15 residues long. V shed 1 base and J shed 0 bases, with 10 bases lying between them. Here the CDR3 reads CASSLSDRLNTEAFF. For the CDR3, the DNA is TGCGCCAGCAGCTTGTCCGACAGATTGAACACTGAAGCTTTCTTT.

The gene calls are TRBV5-6 and TRBJ1-1, with TRBD1 as a possible D gene (6 bases). CDR3 size: 15 residues. CDR1 and CDR2 (germline): SGHDT, YYEEEE. V was clipped by 8 bases and J by 4 bases, with 21 bases between them. In DNA form, the CDR3 reads TGTGCCAGGGGCCGCGGGACACCATCTTCCACTGAAGCTTTCTTT. Its translation: CARGRGTPSSTEAFF.

This clonotype was seen a few times. The chain carries TRBV7-9 and TRBJ1-5; D gene unclear. This CDR3 contains 15 residues. V was clipped by 4 bases and J by 3 bases, with 13 bases between them. Per the germline V gene, CDR1 is SEHNR and CDR2 is FQNEAQ (reference sequence). The CDR3 loop reads CASSSGPEANQPQHF. The CDR3 bases are TGTGCCAGCAGCTCCGGCCCCGAAGCCAATCAGCCCCAGCATTTT.

The chain carries TRBV28 and TRBJ2-6, with 8 positions matching TRBD1. Germline V gives CDR1 MDHEN, CDR2 SYDVKM. This CDR3 is built from 14 residues. V trimming: 6 bases; J trimming: 2 bases; junction bases outside the gene matches: 0. The CDR3: CASRTGAGANVLTF. Written as DNA, the CDR3 is TGTGCCAGCAGGACAGGGGCTGGGGCCAACGTCCTGACTTTC.

In this sample, this clonotype turned up a few times. The rearrangement joins TRBV7-9 to TRBJ2-3; possibly TRBD2 for D (5 bases). This CDR3 is 15 amino acids long. Germline-derived CDR1 and CDR2 are SEHNR and FQNEAQ (reference sequence). Trimming pared 0 bases from V and 2 bases from J, leaving 9 bases between. The CDR3 region is CASSLAGLYTDTQYF. CDR3 in DNA: TGTGCCAGCAGCTTAGCAGGACTTTACACAGATACGCAGTATTTT.

There are a few counts of this clonotype. This chain uses TRBV24-1 with TRBJ2-1, with 7 bases fitting TRBD2. V trimming: 2 bases; J trimming: 0 bases; junction bases outside the gene matches: 15. This CDR3 is 20 amino acids long. CDR1 and CDR2 from the germline V gene are KGHDR and SFDVKD. The CDR3 DNA sequence: TGTGCCACCAGTGATTCGCCCGGGGGGACTCACGCCAGCTCCTACAATGAGCAGTTCTTC. Protein product: CATSDSPGGTHASSYNEQFF.

This clonotype was recorded many times. The chain uses TRBV7-2 and TRBJ1-1; TRBD1 matches at 7 bases. Unmatched junction bases numbered 7, after V lost 1 base and J lost 5 bases. Germline V CDR1 and CDR2: SGHTA, FQGNSA. The CDR3 spans 15 residues. The CDR3 spells CASSLEARGYTEAFF. For the CDR3, the DNA is TGTGCCAGCAGCTTAGAGGCCAGGGGGTATACTGAAGCTTTCTTT.

This clonotype was found many times. This chain joins TRBV29-1 and TRBJ1-2, with D perhaps matching TRBD1 (5 bases). The germline gives CDR1 SQVTM, CDR2 ANQGSEA. V dropped 6 bases and J dropped 6 bases, with 17 bases sitting between them. This CDR3 has 13 residues. For the CDR3, the DNA is TGCAGCGTCGAACCAGGGTACGGAGATGGCTACACCTTC. The encoded protein is CSVEPGYGDGYTF.

The table lists this clonotype with many counts. This chain uses TRBV20-1 with TRBJ1-6; a weak D match, TRBD1 (6 bases). Trimming removed 0 bases at V and 10 bases at J, with 13 bases between. The length of the CDR3 is 14 residues. The germline CDR1 and CDR2 sequences are DFQATT and SNEGSKA (reference sequence). The CDR3 is CSARDSGDGSPLHF. DNA of the CDR3: TGCAGTGCTAGAGATTCAGGGGACGGCTCACCCCTCCACTTT.

This clonotype was seen a few times. This chain connects TRBV5-1 to TRBJ2-3; D is ambiguous. Trimming cost V 0 bases and J 8 bases, with 7 bases left between them. Germline V gene data show CDR1 as SGHRS and CDR2 as YFSETQ. This CDR3 comprises 12 residues. The CDR3 loop is CASSLVSGTQYF. The CDR3 DNA reads TGCGCCAGCAGCTTGGTTTCTGGTACGCAGTATTTT.

This clonotype was seen only a few times. The chain combines TRBV20-1 with TRBJ2-1; possibly TRBD1 or TRBD2 for D (6 bases each). CDR3 length: 13 amino acids. Germline V gene data show CDR1 as DFQATT and CDR2 as SNEGSKA (reference sequence). The ends were cut back, 2 bases at V and 7 bases at J, with 12 bases in the middle. CDR3 sequence: CSARRGAGNEQFF. Here the CDR3 DNA reads TGCAGTGCTAGAAGGGGGGCGGGTAATGAGCAGTTCTTC.

There are many counts of this clonotype. The chain has TRBV28 and TRBJ1-2; D not resolved. This CDR3 is built from 11 residues. V dropped 8 bases and J dropped 7 bases, with 11 bases sitting between them. From germline, CDR1 is MDHEN and CDR2 SYDVKM. The CDR3 sequence is CASEASPGYTF. The DNA for the CDR3 is TGTGCCAGCGAGGCCTCCCCTGGCTACACCTTC.

This clonotype was seen a handful of times. The J gene is TRBJ2-7, the V gene TRBV29-1; possible D gene TRBD2, 6 bases. From germline, CDR1 is SQVTM and CDR2 ANQGSEA. V was shortened by 7 bases and J by 5 bases, with 15 bases between the two germline ends. This CDR3 region has 12 residues. CDR3 sequence reads: CSARLASHEQYF. The DNA of the CDR3 is TGCAGCGCCCGGCTAGCGAGCCACGAGCAGTACTTC.

The chain recombines TRBV6-1 with TRBJ1-1, with 7 bases that match TRBD1. CDR1 and CDR2 from the germline V gene are MNHNS and SASEGT. The CDR3 length is 15 residues. J was trimmed by 1 base and V by 2 bases; bases with no gene match: 4. This CDR3 is CASSEYRTGNTEAFF. CDR3 DNA sequence: TGTGCCAGCAGTGAATATAGGACAGGGAACACTGAAGCTTTCTTT.

This clonotype appeared a few times. This chain connects TRBV11-2 to TRBJ2-1, with 12 bases matching TRBD2. Germline trimming cut 4 bases from V and 5 bases from J; bases unmatched to any gene: 6. The CDR3 sequence is 16 residues long. CDR1 is SGHAT, CDR2 FQNNGV, per germline. The CDR3 loop reads CASSSGLAGMNNEQFF. The CDR3 coding sequence is TGTGCCAGCAGCTCCGGACTAGCGGGAATGAACAATGAGCAGTTCTTC.